The present T cell receptor (beta chain) was sequenced within a study of blood T cell repertoires in COVID-19. CDR3 length equals 14 residues. V dropped 5 bases and J dropped 6; count of bases not matched to a gene: 2. Germline CDR1 is SGHAT and CDR2 is FQNNGV. Assay used: immunoSEQ multiplex PCR; TCRdb lists only in-frame clones, some missing. The table has 180,000 or so clones, 82% seen once. The clonotype was recovered from a man aged 50 to 60 who had recovered from COVID-19. Specimen: PBMCs or T cells enriched from blood (not recorded which). The gene calls are TRBV11-2 and TRBJ2-1, with 12 nucleotides matching TRBD2. CDR3 amino acids: CASSRTSGINEQFF. CDR3 nucleotides: TGTGCCAGCAGCAGGACTAGCGGGATCAATGAGCAGTTCTTC.